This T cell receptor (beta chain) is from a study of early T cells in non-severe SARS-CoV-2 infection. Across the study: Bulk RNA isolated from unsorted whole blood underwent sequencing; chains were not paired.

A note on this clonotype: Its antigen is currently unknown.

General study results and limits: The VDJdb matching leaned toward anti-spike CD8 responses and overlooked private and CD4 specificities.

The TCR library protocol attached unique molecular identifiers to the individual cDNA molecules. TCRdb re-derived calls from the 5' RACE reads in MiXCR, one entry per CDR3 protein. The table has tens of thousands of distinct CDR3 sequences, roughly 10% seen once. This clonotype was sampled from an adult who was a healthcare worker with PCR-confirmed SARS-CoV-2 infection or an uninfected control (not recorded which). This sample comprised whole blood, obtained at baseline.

The CDR3 reads CASSPEIGTQYF. The CDR3 DNA sequence: TGCGCCAGCAGCCCTGAGATTGGCACGCAGTATTTT. This sequence joins TRBV4-3 and TRBJ2-3, with D unclear. This CDR3 spans 12 amino acids. V shed 4 bases and J shed 9 bases, with 11 bases lying between them. Germline V gene lookup returns CDR1 LGHNA and CDR2 YSLEER.